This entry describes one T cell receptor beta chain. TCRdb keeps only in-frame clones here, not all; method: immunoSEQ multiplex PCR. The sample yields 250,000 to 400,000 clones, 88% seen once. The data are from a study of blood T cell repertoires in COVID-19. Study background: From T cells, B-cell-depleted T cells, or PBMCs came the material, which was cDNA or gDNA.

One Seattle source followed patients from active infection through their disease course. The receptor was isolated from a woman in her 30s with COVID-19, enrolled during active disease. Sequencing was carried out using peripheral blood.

CDR3 protein: CASSLDQYQETQYF. CDR3 coding DNA: TGCGCCAGCAGCTTGGATCAGTACCAAGAGACCCAGTACTTC. This chain joins TRBV5-1 and TRBJ2-5, with D unclear. V lost 0 bases and J 0 bases, leaving 6 bases between the germline ends. The CDR3 has 14 amino acids. Germline loops: CDR1 SGHRS, CDR2 YFSETQ.